One sample yielded the 29 T cell receptor beta chains listed below, sequenced in a study of monozygotic twins with inflammatory bowel disease. TCRdb re-analyzed the 5' RACE reads; it lists each CDR3 protein once, without DNA. The sample yields about 85,000 distinct CDR3 sequences, of which the top ten take up roughly 7%. Source material: blood. These receptors were obtained from a human donor with ulcerative colitis or Crohn's disease, or a healthy co-twin of an affected twin (not recorded which).

The CDR3 loop reads CASSPLSGTANQPQHF. This chain links TRBV4-1 with TRBJ1-5; TCRdb picks TRBD1, but there is no DNA to check that call. CDR1 MGHRA and CDR2 YSYEKL come from the germline V gene. The CDR3 totals 16 residues.

The J gene is TRBJ1-5, the V gene TRBV19; TCRdb's assignment of TRBD1 cannot be checked, as there is no DNA. The CDR3 is 14 residues long. The germline CDR1 and CDR2 sequences are LNHDA and SQIVND (reference sequence). The CDR3 here is CASSYRDPNQPQHF.

The chain combines TRBV12-3 or TRBV12-4 with TRBJ1-5. This CDR3 is built from 14 residues. The CDR3 is CASSFSTTYQPQHF.

This chain uses TRBV29-1 with TRBJ2-3; TCRdb returns TRBD1, unconfirmable since there is no DNA. CDR3 size: 14 residues. Per the germline V gene, CDR1 is SQVTM and CDR2 is ANQGSEA. This chain's CDR3 is CSVGRQGPTDTQYF.

The V gene is TRBV15, the J gene TRBJ2-3; the TCRdb call, TRBD1, lacks DNA for checking. The CDR3 covers 16 residues. Germline V lookup: CDR1 LNHNV, CDR2 YYDKDF (reference sequence). The CDR3 loop is CATSRKRDGRPDTQYF.

The rearrangement joins TRBV12-2 to TRBJ2-7. TRBV12-2 is labeled a pseudogene. The CDR3 covers 14 residues. CDR3 sequence reads: CASRLEVLSYEQYF.

V is TRBV4-2 and J is TRBJ2-7; the D call of TRBD1 rests on TCRdb alone, since no DNA is present to check it. The CDR3 runs 16 residues. Germline CDR1 reads LGHNA; CDR2 reads YNFKEQ. CDR3 region: CASSRTAGKGAYEQYF.

V and J are TRBV6-1 and TRBJ1-2; TCRdb designates TRBD1, a call that cannot be tested without DNA. Germline V gene sequence: CDR1 MNHNS, CDR2 SASEGT. CDR3 length equals 15 residues. The CDR3 loop reads CASRRGTGLDYGYTF.

This sequence joins TRBV20-1 and TRBJ1-1. The CDR3 has 13 residues. Germline V lookup: CDR1 DFQATT, CDR2 SNEGSKA (reference sequence). The CDR3 region is CSASGGVNTEAFF.

Its frequency marks this clonotype as medium-sized. This chain connects TRBV12-3 or TRBV12-4 to TRBJ1-5; the TRBD1 assignment by TCRdb is unverifiable without DNA. The CDR3 runs 17 residues. The CDR3 here is CASSAYRPGQFNQPQHF.

The chain has TRBV19 and TRBJ2-7; TCRdb outputs TRBD1, but without DNA this stays unchecked. The V gene's germline CDR1 is LNHDA and CDR2 SQIVND (reference sequence). This CDR3 has 12 amino acids. The CDR3 is CASADRDYEQYF.

The rearrangement joins TRBV7-9 to TRBJ2-3; the TCRdb call, TRBD1, lacks DNA for checking. From germline, CDR1 is SEHNR and CDR2 FQNEAQ (reference sequence). The CDR3 consists of 15 residues. This CDR3 is CASSLTGGGTDTQYF. Looking up the rest from reference TRBV7-9 and TRBJ2-3 gives the full variable domain: DTGVSQNPRHKITKRGQNVTFRCDPISEHNRLYWYRQTLGQGPEFLTYFQNEAQLEKSRLLSDRFSAERPKGSFSTLEIQRTEQGDSAMYLCASSLTGGGTDTQYFGPGTRLTVL.

The chain employs TRBV5-1 and TRBJ1-3. The CDR3 runs 15 residues. Germline V gene lookup returns CDR1 SGHRS and CDR2 YFSETQ. CDR3 loop: CASSLDVSSGNTIYF.

The chain employs TRBV19 and TRBJ1-2. In germline, CDR1 is LNHDA, CDR2 SQIVND (reference sequence). The CDR3 extends over 14 amino acids. The CDR3: CASRGRTLNYGYTF.

J is TRBJ2-2 and V is TRBV2; TCRdb proposes TRBD1, but this gene call is untestable without DNA. Germline V gene lookup returns CDR1 SNHLY and CDR2 FYNNEI. CDR3 length equals 15 residues. CDR3 amino acids: CASTEEGRGTGELFF. Supplemented by reference TRBV2 and TRBJ2-2, the full variable domain reads EPEVTQTPSHQVTQMGQEVILRCVPISNHLYFYWYRQILGQKVEFLVSFYNNEISEKSEIFDDQFSVERPDGSNFTLKIRSTKLEDSAMYFCASTEEGRGTGELFFGEGSRLTVL.

The V gene is TRBV2, the J gene TRBJ1-5. This CDR3 comprises 14 residues. The V gene's germline CDR1 is SNHLY and CDR2 FYNNEI. The CDR3 spells CASSGSISNQPQHF.

The rearrangement links TRBV7-2 to TRBJ2-7; TCRdb indicates TRBD2, and absent DNA this call remains unverified. The CDR3 has 16 residues. Per the germline V gene, CDR1 is SGHTA and CDR2 is FQGNSA. This CDR3 reads CASSPRRGNAPHEQYF.

The V gene is TRBV6-5, the J gene TRBJ2-2; the D call from TCRdb, TRBD1, cannot be confirmed without DNA. This CDR3 is built from 13 residues. Per the germline V gene, CDR1 is MNHEY and CDR2 is SVGAGI. CDR3 loop: CASGTANTGELFF.

The J gene is TRBJ2-2, the V gene TRBV4-2; with no DNA, the TCRdb D assignment of TRBD2 cannot be verified. The CDR3 has 18 residues. The V gene's germline CDR1 is LGHNA and CDR2 YNFKEQ. CDR3 region: CASSQDEPGLINTGELFF.

This chain links TRBV3-1 with TRBJ2-3. The germline V gene has CDR1 LGHDT and CDR2 YNNKEL (reference sequence). The CDR3 is made up of 14 amino acids. The CDR3 loop is CASSHRTSQDTQYF.

V and J are TRBV5-1 and TRBJ2-1; TCRdb selects TRBD2, and the lack of DNA leaves this call unchecked. Germline assignment: CDR1 SGHRS and CDR2 YFSETQ. The CDR3 has 15 residues. The CDR3 loop reads CASRPTSGALGEQFF.

The chain couples TRBV2 to TRBJ2-2; TCRdb indicates TRBD1, and absent DNA this call remains unverified. The CDR3 runs 14 residues. Germline CDR1 reads SNHLY; CDR2 reads FYNNEI. The chain's CDR3 is CASSETRGDGELFF.

V usage is TRBV5-1 and J usage is TRBJ2-3. This CDR3 region has 15 residues. The germline gives CDR1 SGHRS, CDR2 YFSETQ. CDR3 sequence: CASILNQPSTDTQYF.

The V gene is TRBV24-1, the J gene TRBJ2-1; without DNA, the TCRdb call of TRBD1 cannot be checked. Germline CDR1 and CDR2: KGHDR and SFDVKD. This CDR3 spans 15 amino acids. The CDR3 spells CATSDLQGFGGEQFF.

V gene TRBV5-4 combines with J gene TRBJ1-4. The CDR3 has 15 amino acids. Germline V lookup: CDR1 SGHNT, CDR2 YYREEE (reference sequence). Here the CDR3 reads CASSLDRTTNEKLFF. The whole variable domain, remainder taken from reference TRBV5-4 and TRBJ1-4, is ETGVTQSPTHLIKTRGQQVTLRCSSQSGHNTVSWYQQALGQGPQFIFQYYREEENGRGNFPPRFSGLQFPNYSSELNVNALELDDSALYLCASSLDRTTNEKLFFGSGTQLSVL.

The J gene is TRBJ2-7, the V gene TRBV27; absent DNA, TCRdb's TRBD1 call cannot be checked. This CDR3 has 13 residues. Germline CDR1 is MNHEY and CDR2 is SMNVEV (reference sequence). CDR3 amino acids: CASSLLTGDEQYF.

This chain links TRBV5-6 with TRBJ2-7. Germline values: CDR1 SGHDT, CDR2 YYEEEE. This CDR3 is built from 12 residues. CDR3 in amino acids: CASSLGQPEQYF.

The chain combines TRBV7-3 with TRBJ1-4. CDR3 length: 15 amino acids. Germline V gives CDR1 SGHTA, CDR2 FQGTGA. CDR3: CASSPGGGNDEKLFF.

The V call is TRBV12-3 or TRBV12-4, the J call TRBJ1-2. CDR3 length equals 15 residues. CDR3 in amino acids: CASSLGGGDGNGYTF.